This T cell receptor beta chain came from a study of neurological immune-mediated disorders. The sample holds many counts of this clonotype. TCRdb processed the 5' RACE reads anew with MiXCR; each CDR3 protein has one entry. The sample comprises approximately 84,000 distinct CDR3 sequences, approximately 4.6% of which are singletons, and approximately 5.8% rests with the top ten. Trimming took 5 bases from V and 0 from J; bases not matched to a gene: 3. Per the germline V gene, CDR1 is SNHLY and CDR2 is FYNNEI. This CDR3 has 14 residues. Time point defined: longitudinal time-point 3. The clonotype comes from a woman in her fifties or sixties with multiple sclerosis. This chain uses TRBV2 with TRBJ2-7; 8 bases map to TRBD1. The sequenced sample consisted of PBMCs. CDR3 protein: CASSLTGASYEQYF. DNA of the CDR3: TGTGCCAGCAGTTTGACAGGGGCCTCCTACGAGCAGTACTTC.